What follows describes a single T cell receptor (beta chain). Its antigen remains unknown. The entry originates in a study of cytomegalovirus exposure and HLA in healthy donors. Study information: Out of several hundred genotyped donors, around 80% belonged to the Caucasian-associated ancestry cluster.

The CDR3 totals 13 residues. Germline loops: CDR1 SGHKS, CDR2 YYEKEE (reference sequence). Trimming removed 4 bases from V and 2 bases from J, with 9 bases in between. Broader study findings: Among TCR beta chains, those listed as cytomegalovirus-associated numbered fewer than 200. The sole available immune exposure information was CMV serostatus. Later analysis revealed greater clonal expansion in HLA-associated TCR beta chains than in equally common others.

The PCR was carried out with 60 Vbeta primers and 13 Jbeta primers. The method was immunoSEQ multiplex PCR; TCRdb's version includes in-frame clones alone and lacks a portion of them. Among fewer than 150,000 clones listed, 60% to 80% were seen once. The sample comprised PBMCs. The clonotype comes from a male donor in good health and CMV-seronegative. The V and J genes are TRBV5-5 and TRBJ1-1; TRBD1 might be the D (6 bases). CDR3 loop: CASSIRGNTEAFF. CDR3 in DNA: TGTGCCAGCAGCATCAGGGGTAACACTGAAGCTTTCTTT.